Below, one T cell receptor beta chain is given with its context. Clones were read by immunoSEQ multiplex PCR, and TCRdb kept only the in-frame ones, dropping some. The table has approximately 220,000 clones, about 83% seen once; the top ten hold approximately 5%. The data were taken from a study of blood T cell repertoires in COVID-19. For the study at large: The cDNA or gDNA used as material had been derived from T cells, B-cell-depleted T cells, or PBMCs.

People in the exposed group encountered a COVID-19 case within 2 weeks before entering the study. J gave up 1 base and V 4 bases, and 5 bases lay outside the gene matches. Germline values: CDR1 SGHKS, CDR2 YYEKEE (reference sequence). CDR3 length: 15 amino acids. The gene calls are TRBV5-5 and TRBJ1-1; 9 bases align to TRBD1. The sample comprised PBMCs or T cells enriched from blood (not recorded which). This clonotype was obtained from a woman aged 45-59 years who had been exposed to COVID-19. The CDR3 coding sequence is TGTGCCAGCAGCGCCCCGGGACAGGGGAACACTGAAGCTTTCTTT. Translated: CASSAPGQGNTEAFF.